These T cell receptor beta chains were read from a single sample in a study of PD-1 blockade in classical Hodgkin lymphoma. Libraries were prepared by immunoSEQ multiplex PCR; TCRdb keeps only in-frame clonotypes and omits some of them. Of 50,000 to 65,000 clones in the sample, around 93% were seen once. Sequences were derived from peripheral blood mononuclear cells (PBMCs), sampled before the second cycle of nivolumab. The receptors derive from a human donor with classical Hodgkin lymphoma. Both conserved end residues are part of each CDR3. A D gene is named only where the DNA matches it firmly. Clone size is not always given. Where it is, it says once, few, many or a class for expanded clones.

abundance	v_gene	d_gene	j_gene	CDR3nt	CDR3aa
NA	TRBV5-1	NA	TRBJ2-7	TGCGCCAGCAGCTTGATCCGGGGAGGTAACTACGAGCAGTACTTC	CASSLIRGGNYEQYF
NA	TRBV27	TRBD1	TRBJ1-3	TGTGCCAGCAGTTTAGGGGGACAGGGAAACACCATATATTTT	CASSLGGQGNTIYF
NA	TRBV4-1	TRBD2	TRBJ2-1	TGCGCCAGCAGCCAAGTGATTGCTAGCGGGGGGGCGAATGAGCAGTTCTTC	CASSQVIASGGANEQFF
NA	TRBV2	NA	TRBJ2-5	TGTGCCAGCAGTGAAAGGCGCCTGCCGAAAGAGACCCAGTACTTC	CASSERRLPKETQYF
NA	TRBV6-5	TRBD1	TRBJ1-1	TGTGCCAGCAGTTACTTCCAGGGGGGCACTGAAGCTTTCTTT	CASSYFQGGTEAFF
NA	TRBV18	NA	TRBJ2-7	TGTGCCAGCTCACCGGGGCCGAGCCTCTCCTACGAGCAGTACTTC	CASSPGPSLSYEQYF
NA	TRBV27	NA	TRBJ1-2	TGTGCCAGCAGCCTGTCAGGGGACTATGGCTACACCTTC	CASSLSGDYGYTF
NA	TRBV19	NA	TRBJ2-4	TGTGCCAGTAGTGTAGACAGGAAAAACATTCAGTACTTC	CASSVDRKNIQYF
NA	TRBV9	TRBD2	TRBJ2-3	TGTGCCAGCAGCCCCCGATCCGGGACTAGCGGGGGCACAGATACGCAGTATTTT	CASSPRSGTSGGTDTQYF
NA	TRBV5-6	NA	TRBJ1-2	TGTGCCAGCAGCACATGGACAGCCCCAACTCCTGTCTATGGCTACACCTTC	CASSTWTAPTPVYGYTF
once	TRBV5-8	NA	TRBJ1-1	TGTGCCAGCACCCCGATCTCAATGGCGGGGAACACTGAAGCTTTCTTT	CASTPISMAGNTEAFF
NA	TRBV7-9	TRBD2	TRBJ2-7	TGTGCCAGCAGCCCACAAACCGGGACTAGCGGGAGAAGCTCCTACGAGCAGTACTTC	CASSPQTGTSGRSSYEQYF
NA	TRBV19	NA	TRBJ2-1	TGTGCCAGTAGCGCGGCCCGGGACATCGGAAGGATCGGGCTATACAATGAGCAGTTCTTC	CASSAARDIGRIGLYNEQFF
NA	TRBV28	TRBD1	TRBJ1-5	TGTGCCAGCAGCCACAGGGGAGGAGAGGATCAGCCCCAGCATTTT	CASSHRGGEDQPQHF
NA	TRBV30	NA	TRBJ1-3	TGTGCCTTCTATCCTCTCCAGGGGTCTGGAAACACCATATATTTT	CAFYPLQGSGNTIYF
NA	TRBV29-1	NA	TRBJ1-2	TGCAGCGTGTTGAGGGCCCCTCGCAATTGGGATGGCTACACCTTC	CSVLRAPRNWDGYTF
NA	TRBV30	NA	TRBJ2-1	TGTGCCTGGGTTTTAGACAGCTACAATGAGCAGTTCTTC	CAWVLDSYNEQFF
few	TRBV19	NA	TRBJ1-2	TGTGCCAGTTTGTCCGGCGGCAGTGTGTACTATGGCTACACCTTC	CASLSGGSVYYGYTF
once	TRBV10-3	NA	TRBJ2-7	TGTGCCATCAGTGAGCGGGAGAAGACCTACGAGCAGTACTTC	CAISEREKTYEQYF
NA	TRBV5-6	NA	TRBJ1-2	TGTGCCAGCAGCCCGTTCGGGGGGTACAACTATGGCTACACCTTC	CASSPFGGYNYGYTF
NA	TRBV30	NA	TRBJ1-1	TGTGCCTGGAGTTCAGGGAACCGTGAAGCTTTCTTT	CAWSSGNREAFF
few	TRBV29-1	NA	TRBJ2-5	TGCAGCGTTGAAGAAGATCGGGTACCCGTCCAGTACTTC	CSVEEDRVPVQYF
once	TRBV5-1	NA	TRBJ1-2	TGCGCCAGCAGCCCTACACACTATGGCTACACCTTC	CASSPTHYGYTF
NA	TRBV7-2	TRBD2	TRBJ2-1	TGTGCCAGCAGCTTAATGGTTGGGGGGGAGCGGAATGAGCAGTTCTTC	CASSLMVGGERNEQFF
once	TRBV5-4	NA	TRBJ2-1	TGTGCCAGCAGCCCCTCGGGGCTCAGCTCCTACAATGAGCAGTTCTTC	CASSPSGLSSYNEQFF
NA	TRBV18	NA	TRBJ2-5	TGTGCCAGCTCACGGTCAGAAGAGACCCAGTACTTC	CASSRSEETQYF
NA	TRBV6-5	TRBD1	TRBJ1-4	TGTGCCAGCAGAGCCGACAGGGGTATCGGAAAACTGTTTTTT	CASRADRGIGKLFF
NA	TRBV9	NA	TRBJ2-5	TGTGCCAGCAGCTTTGGGGGGGCCCAAGAGACCCAGTACTTC	CASSFGGAQETQYF
NA	TRBV9	NA	TRBJ2-3	TGTGCCAGCAGCGCCCCAGGGATTAGCACAGATACGCAGTATTTT	CASSAPGISTDTQYF
NA	TRBV19	NA	TRBJ1-1	TGTGCCAGTAGTACGTACACTGAAGCTTTCTTT	CASSTYTEAFF
NA	TRBV6-4	TRBD1	TRBJ2-1	TGTGCCAGCAAAACCGGGACAGGGAGCTATGAGCAGTTCTTC	CASKTGTGSYEQFF
NA	TRBV6-6	NA	TRBJ1-5	TGTGCCAGCCAGGGCGGTCCTTCTAATCAGCCCCAGCATTTT	CASQGGPSNQPQHF
NA	TRBV2	NA	TRBJ2-5	TGTGCCAGCGAGGTTTGGGACCAGCTAGGAGAGACCCAGTACTTC	CASEVWDQLGETQYF
NA	TRBV7-6	NA	TRBJ2-1	TGTGCCAGCAGCTCCACAGGTCCTGAGCAGTTCTTC	CASSSTGPEQFF
NA	TRBV27	NA	TRBJ2-3	TGTGCCAGCAGTTTGACGGGGTCAGATACGCAGTATTTT	CASSLTGSDTQYF
NA	TRBV5-1	TRBD1	TRBJ2-5	TGCGCCAGCAGGGCCGGGACAGGGGGAGAGACCCAGTACTTC	CASRAGTGGETQYF
NA	TRBV25-1	NA	TRBJ2-7	TGTGCCAGCAGTGAACTCGGGGGGCTCACCTACGAGCAGTACTTC	CASSELGGLTYEQYF
once	TRBV29-1	TRBD2	TRBJ2-1	TGCAGCGTCGAGAAGTCTAGCGGGAGCAATGAGCAGTTCTTC	CSVEKSSGSNEQFF
few	TRBV7-2	NA	TRBJ1-1	TGTGCCAGCAGCTTTGGACAACTGAACACTGAAGCTTTCTTT	CASSFGQLNTEAFF
NA	TRBV7-2	NA	TRBJ2-1	TGTGCCAGCAGCTTCCTCGCCCCATATGAGCAGTTCTTC	CASSFLAPYEQFF
NA	TRBV28	TRBD2	TRBJ2-2	TGTGCCAGCAGCCGCTTAGAACTAGCGGGAATATCCGGGGAGCTGTTTTTT	CASSRLELAGISGELFF
NA	TRBV7-6	TRBD2	TRBJ2-6	TGTGCCAGCAGCCCACTAGCGGGAGTTCCCCTCTCTGGGGCCAACGTCCTGACTTTC	CASSPLAGVPLSGANVLTF
NA	TRBV19	NA	TRBJ1-2	TGTGCCAGTAACCGCGACAGCAACTATGGCTACACCTTC	CASNRDSNYGYTF
NA	TRBV6-5	NA	TRBJ1-4	TGTGCCAGCAGTTACTCCGGGGACGGATTCGAAAAACTGTTTTTT	CASSYSGDGFEKLFF
NA	TRBV4-2	TRBD2	TRBJ2-1	TGTGCCAGCAGCCCCGCGCGACCGGGACTAGCGGTCAATGAGCAGTTCTTC	CASSPARPGLAVNEQFF
NA	TRBV19	NA	TRBJ2-7	TGTGCCAGTAGGCCGGGACACCAATCCTACGAGCAGTACTTC	CASRPGHQSYEQYF
NA	TRBV6-5	TRBD1	TRBJ1-2	TGTGCCAGCAGTTACTCGCCGGGACAGGGATCCTACACCTTC	CASSYSPGQGSYTF
NA	TRBV9	NA	TRBJ1-2	TGTGCCAGCAGCGTAGGGGGGTCCGACTATGGCTACACCTTC	CASSVGGSDYGYTF
NA	TRBV28	NA	TRBJ2-7	TGTGCCAGCAGTTCCGGGCTGGGCGGCCTGGGATCCTACGAGCAGTACTTC	CASSSGLGGLGSYEQYF
NA	TRBV5-6	NA	TRBJ2-7	TGTGCCAGCAGCTTGGAGGCCGAGCAGTACTTC	CASSLEAEQYF
NA	TRBV6-5	NA	TRBJ1-2	TGTGCCAGCAGCCCGACTGAGAGCTATTATGGCTACACCTTC	CASSPTESYYGYTF
NA	TRBV27	TRBD1	TRBJ1-6	TGTGCCAGCAGTTTTGGGACAGGGAATTCACCCCTCCACTTT	CASSFGTGNSPLHF
NA	TRBV7-6	NA	TRBJ2-7	TGTGCCAGCAGCTTGTTCCCAGGGCAGACCTACGAGCAGTACTTC	CASSLFPGQTYEQYF
once	TRBV9	NA	TRBJ2-1	TGTGCCAGCAGCGTAGTAGGATTCGGTGAGCAGTTCTTC	CASSVVGFGEQFF
NA	TRBV28	TRBD1	TRBJ1-2	TGTGCCAGCAGGTCGGGACAGCGCAGCTATGGCTACACCTTC	CASRSGQRSYGYTF